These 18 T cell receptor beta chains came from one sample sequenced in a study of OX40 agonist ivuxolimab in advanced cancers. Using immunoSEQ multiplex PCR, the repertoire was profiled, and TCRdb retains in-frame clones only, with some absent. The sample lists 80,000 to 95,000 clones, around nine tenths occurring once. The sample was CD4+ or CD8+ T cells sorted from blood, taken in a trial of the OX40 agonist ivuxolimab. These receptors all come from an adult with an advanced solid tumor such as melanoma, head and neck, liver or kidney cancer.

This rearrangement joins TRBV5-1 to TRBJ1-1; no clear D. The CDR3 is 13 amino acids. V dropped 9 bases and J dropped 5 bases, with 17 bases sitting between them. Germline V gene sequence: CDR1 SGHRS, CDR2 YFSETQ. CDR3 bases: TGCGCCACCAAGCGTTCAGAGAGAACTGAAGCTTTCTTT. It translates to CATKRSERTEAFF.

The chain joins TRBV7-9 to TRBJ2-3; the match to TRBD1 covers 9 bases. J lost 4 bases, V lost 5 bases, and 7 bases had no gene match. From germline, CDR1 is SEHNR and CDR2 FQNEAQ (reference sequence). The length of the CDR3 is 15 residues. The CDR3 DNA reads TGTGCCAGCAGCCTAGGGACAGGGTGGGCAGATACGCAGTATTTT. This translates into CASSLGTGWADTQYF.

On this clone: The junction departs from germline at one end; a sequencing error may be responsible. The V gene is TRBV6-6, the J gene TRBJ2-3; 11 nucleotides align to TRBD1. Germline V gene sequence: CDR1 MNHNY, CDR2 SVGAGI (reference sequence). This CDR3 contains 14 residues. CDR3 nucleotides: TGTGCCAGCAGTTCTGGTTCCGGACAGGGGGCTTTGCATTTT. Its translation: CASSSGSGQGALHF.

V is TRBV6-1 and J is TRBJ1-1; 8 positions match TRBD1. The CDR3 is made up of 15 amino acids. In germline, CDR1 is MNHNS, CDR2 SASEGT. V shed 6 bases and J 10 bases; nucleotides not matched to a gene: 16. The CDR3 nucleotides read TGTGCCAGCAGCCCCGTGTCGACAGGGGCGGACGCAGCTTTCTTT. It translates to CASSPVSTGADAAFF.

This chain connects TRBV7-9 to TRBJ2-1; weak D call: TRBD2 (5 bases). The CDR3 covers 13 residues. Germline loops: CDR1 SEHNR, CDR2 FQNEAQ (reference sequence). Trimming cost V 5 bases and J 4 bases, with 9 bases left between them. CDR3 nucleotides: TGTGCCAGCAGCCTCCGAGGGTACAATGAGCAGTTCTTC. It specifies CASSLRGYNEQFF.

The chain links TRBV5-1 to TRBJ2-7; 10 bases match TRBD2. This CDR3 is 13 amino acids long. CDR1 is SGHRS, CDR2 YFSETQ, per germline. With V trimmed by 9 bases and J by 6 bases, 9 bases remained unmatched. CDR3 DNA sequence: TGCGCCAACGAGCCGGGACTAGCGTGCGAGCAGTACTTC. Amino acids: CANEPGLACEQYF. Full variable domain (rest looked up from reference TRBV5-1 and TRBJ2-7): KAGVTQTPRYLIKTRGQQVTLSCSPISGHRSVSWYQQTPGQGLQFLFEYFSETQRNKGNFPGRFSGRQFSNSRSEMNVSTLELGDSALYLCANEPGLACEQYFGPGTRLTVT.

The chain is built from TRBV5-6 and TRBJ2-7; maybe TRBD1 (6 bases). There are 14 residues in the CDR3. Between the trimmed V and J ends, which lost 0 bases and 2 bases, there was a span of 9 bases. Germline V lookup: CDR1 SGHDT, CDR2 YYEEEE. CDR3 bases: TGTGCCAGCAGCTTGGCCGAGGGGGCCTACGAGCAGTACTTC. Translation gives CASSLAEGAYEQYF. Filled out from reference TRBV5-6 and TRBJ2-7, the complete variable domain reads DAGVTQSPTHLIKTRGQQVTLRCSPKSGHDTVSWYQQALGQGPQFIFQYYEEEERQRGNFPDRFSGHQFPNYSSELNVNALLLGDSALYLCASSLAEGAYEQYFGPGTRLTVT.

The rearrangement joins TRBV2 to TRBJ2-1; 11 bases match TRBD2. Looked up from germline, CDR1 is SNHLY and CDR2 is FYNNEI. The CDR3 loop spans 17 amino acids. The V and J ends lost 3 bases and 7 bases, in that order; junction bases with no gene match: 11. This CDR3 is CASSERVAGGPRNEQFF. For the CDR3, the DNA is TGTGCCAGCAGTGAGCGGGTAGCGGGAGGGCCTAGGAATGAGCAGTTCTTC.

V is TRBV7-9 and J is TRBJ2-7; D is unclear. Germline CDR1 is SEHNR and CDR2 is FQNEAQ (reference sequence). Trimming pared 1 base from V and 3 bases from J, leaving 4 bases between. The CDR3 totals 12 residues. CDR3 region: CASSLVGYEQYF. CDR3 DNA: TGTGCCAGCAGCTTAGTCGGCTACGAGCAGTACTTC.

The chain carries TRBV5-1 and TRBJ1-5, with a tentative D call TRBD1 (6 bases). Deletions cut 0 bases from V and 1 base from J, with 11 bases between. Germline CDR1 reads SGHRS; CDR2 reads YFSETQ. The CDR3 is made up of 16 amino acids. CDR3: CASSLDGGESNQPQHF. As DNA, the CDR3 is TGCGCCAGCAGCTTGGATGGGGGCGAAAGCAATCAGCCCCAGCATTTT. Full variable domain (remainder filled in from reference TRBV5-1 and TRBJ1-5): KAGVTQTPRYLIKTRGQQVTLSCSPISGHRSVSWYQQTPGQGLQFLFEYFSETQRNKGNFPGRFSGRQFSNSRSEMNVSTLELGDSALYLCASSLDGGESNQPQHFGDGTRLSIL.

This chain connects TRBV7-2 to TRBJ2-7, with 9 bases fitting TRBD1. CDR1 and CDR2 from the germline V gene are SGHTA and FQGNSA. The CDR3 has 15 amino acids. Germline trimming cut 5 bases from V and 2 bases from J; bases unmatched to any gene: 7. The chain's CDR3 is CASSPRTGAPYEQYF. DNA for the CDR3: TGTGCCAGCAGCCCACGGACAGGGGCGCCCTACGAGCAGTACTTC.

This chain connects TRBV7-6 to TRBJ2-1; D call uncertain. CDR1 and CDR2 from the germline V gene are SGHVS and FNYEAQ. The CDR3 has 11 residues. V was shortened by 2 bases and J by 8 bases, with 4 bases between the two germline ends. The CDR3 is CASSLSDEQFF. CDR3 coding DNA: TGTGCCAGCAGCTTAAGCGATGAGCAGTTCTTC.

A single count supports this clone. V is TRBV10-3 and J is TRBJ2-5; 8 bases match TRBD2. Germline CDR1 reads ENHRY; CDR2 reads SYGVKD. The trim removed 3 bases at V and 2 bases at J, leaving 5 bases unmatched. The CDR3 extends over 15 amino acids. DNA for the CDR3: TGTGCCATCAGTGATCAGCGGGAGACGCAAGAGACCCAGTACTTC. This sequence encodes CAISDQRETQETQYF.

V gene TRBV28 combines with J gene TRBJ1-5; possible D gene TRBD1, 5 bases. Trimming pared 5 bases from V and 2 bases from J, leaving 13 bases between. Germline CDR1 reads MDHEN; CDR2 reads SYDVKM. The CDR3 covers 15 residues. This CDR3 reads CASSPLWGGNQPQHF. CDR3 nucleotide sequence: TGTGCCAGCAGTCCCCTCTGGGGGGGCAATCAGCCCCAGCATTTT.

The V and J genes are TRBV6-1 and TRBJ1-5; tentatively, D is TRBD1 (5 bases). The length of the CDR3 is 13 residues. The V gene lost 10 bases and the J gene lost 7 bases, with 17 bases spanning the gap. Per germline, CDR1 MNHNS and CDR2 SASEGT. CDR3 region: CATRPAGRQPQHF. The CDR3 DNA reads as TGTGCCACCAGGCCGGCAGGGCGGCAGCCCCAGCATTTT.

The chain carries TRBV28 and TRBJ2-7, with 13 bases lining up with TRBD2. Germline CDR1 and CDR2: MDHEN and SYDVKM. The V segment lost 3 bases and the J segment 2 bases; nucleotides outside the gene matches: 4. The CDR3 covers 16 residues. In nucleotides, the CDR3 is TGTGCCAGCAGTTTCCGGACTAGCGGGAGACCCTACGAGCAGTACTTC. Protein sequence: CASSFRTSGRPYEQYF.

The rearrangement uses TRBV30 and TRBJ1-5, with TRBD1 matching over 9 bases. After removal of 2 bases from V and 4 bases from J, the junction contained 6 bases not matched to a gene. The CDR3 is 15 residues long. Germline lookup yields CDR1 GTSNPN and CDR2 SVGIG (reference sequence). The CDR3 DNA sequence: TGTGCCTGGAGTACCGGGACAGGGAGGAATCAGCCCCAGCATTTT. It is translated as CAWSTGTGRNQPQHF.

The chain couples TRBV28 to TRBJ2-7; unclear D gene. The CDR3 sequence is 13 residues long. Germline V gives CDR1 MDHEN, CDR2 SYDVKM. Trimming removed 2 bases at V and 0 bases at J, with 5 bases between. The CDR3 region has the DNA TGTGCCAGCAGTTTAAAAAGCTCCTACGAGCAGTACTTC. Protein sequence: CASSLKSSYEQYF. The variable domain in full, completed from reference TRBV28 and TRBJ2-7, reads DVKVTQSSRYLVKRTGEKVFLECVQDMDHENMFWYRQDPGLGLRLIYFSYDVKMKEKGDIPEGYSVSREKKERFSLILESASTNQTSMYLCASSLKSSYEQYFGPGTRLTVT.